This T cell receptor beta chain comes out of a study of shared clonotypes between healthy human individuals. Study-wide results and caveats: A small donor pool kept down the genetic and exposure-history diversity that was represented.

About this clone itself: Its antigen is unidentified.

Sequenced by immunoSEQ multiplex PCR; TCRdb stores in-frame clones only, minus some. Of around 1.1 million clones in the sample, 60% to 85% were seen once. Germline CDR1 reads SGHRS; CDR2 reads YFSETQ. J gave up 3 bases and V 4 bases, and 8 bases lay outside the gene matches. The CDR3 has 16 amino acids. The sample consisted of memory CD4+ T cells from PBMCs. As to subset: CD45RA-negative fraction. The chain is built from TRBV5-1 and TRBJ2-1; 9 bases align to TRBD1. The receptor was derived from a man younger than 35 in good health. Some clones in this sample may be carry-over from other donors' samples. DNA for the CDR3: TGCGCCAGCAGCGAACGCGGGACAGGGAGCTACAATGAGCAGTTCTTC. It translates to CASSERGTGSYNEQFF.